This T cell receptor beta chain is from a study of blood T cell repertoires in COVID-19. Study-level background: Samples taken during acute and convalescent COVID-19 were collected in the United States, Italy and Spain. From T cells, B-cell-depleted T cells, or PBMCs came the material, which was cDNA or gDNA.

The CDR3 is 15 residues long. J was trimmed by 3 bases and V by 2 bases; bases with no gene match: 3. The germline V gene encodes CDR1 MNHNY and CDR2 SVGAGI (reference sequence). Sequenced by immunoSEQ multiplex PCR; TCRdb stores in-frame clones only, minus some. In the table there are approximately 17,000 clones, 88% of which are singletons. The sequenced sample consisted of PBMCs or T cells enriched from blood (not recorded which). The chain recombines TRBV6-6 with TRBJ1-2; TRBD1 matches 10 bases. The sequence derives from a woman in her twenties or thirties who had recovered from COVID-19. The CDR3 DNA follows: TGTGCCAGCAGTTACAGAGGACAGGGGGACTATGGCTACACCTTC. Translation gives CASSYRGQGDYGYTF.